This record covers a single T cell receptor (beta chain). In the original analysis: Using reference gene primer amplification, nucleated cell counts were estimated. Measured with immunoSEQ multiplex PCR; TCRdb has only the in-frame clones, and not every one. V and J calls and clone size are given by that table; D and trimming were obtained from the DNA. Of some 300,000 clones detected, approximately 88% appear once; the ten largest clones hold 6.9%. The data are from a study of blood T cell repertoires in COVID-19. The CDR3 runs to 15 residues. Germline CDR1 is SGDLS and CDR2 is YYNGEE. J gave up 0 bases and V 4 bases, and 2 bases lay outside the gene matches.

This TCR was sampled from a woman under 40 who had recovered from COVID-19. The chain is built from TRBV9 and TRBJ1-3; 9 bases align to TRBD1. The sample consisted of peripheral blood. The CDR3 loop reads CASSLGQGSGNTIYF. The DNA of the CDR3 is TGTGCCAGCAGCCTGGGACAGGGCTCTGGAAACACCATATATTTT.